This TCR beta chain is from a study of blood T cell repertoires in COVID-19. Study summary: Samples of COVID-19 (acute and convalescent) were obtained from the United States, Italy and Spain.

Produced via immunoSEQ multiplex PCR; TCRdb's table is partial and in-frame only. The data hold around 380,000 clones, with roughly 86% observed a single time. Recruitment covered about 25 US areas and drew participants whose ages spanned roughly 18 to 100 years. Grouping used clinical history reported by participants in a survey and questionnaire. The CDR3 covers 14 residues. Looked up from germline, CDR1 is SEHNR and CDR2 is FQNEAQ (reference sequence). Trimming took 3 bases from V and 4 from J, leaving 12 bases between them. The source material was PBMCs or T cells enriched from blood (not recorded which). The V gene is TRBV7-9, the J gene TRBJ2-5, with TRBD1 as a possible D gene (6 bases). The receptor comes from a man aged 30 to 39 who had recovered from COVID-19. The CDR3 here is CASSLNRVGETQYF. CDR3 nucleotides: TGTGCCAGCAGCTTGAACAGGGTGGGAGAGACCCAGTACTTC.